Presented here are 30 T cell receptor beta chains from one specimen sequenced in a study of Graves' ophthalmopathy and Graves' hyperthyroidism. From RNA, the CDR3 regions of TCR beta chains were amplified and sequenced. Second-round multiplex PCR followed a first-round RT-PCR using HTBI primers. Each CDR3 protein gets one entry after TCRdb re-called the multiplex PCR reads with MiXCR. The table includes about 500,000 distinct CDR3 sequences, less than 45% detected once. Sequencing was done on a sample of peripheral blood or thyroid tissue (not recorded which). These receptors originate from an adult man with Graves' hyperthyroidism.

V and J are TRBV10-3 and TRBJ2-2, with D maybe TRBD2 (7 bases). This CDR3 region has 16 residues. The germline V and J ends were trimmed by 10 bases and 0 bases, with 18 bases remaining between them. The germline CDR1 and CDR2 sequences are ENHRY and SYGVKD. The CDR3 DNA follows: TGTGCCAGCATGGGAGGGGGGATTACGAACACCGGGGAGCTGTTTTTT. This sequence encodes CASMGGGITNTGELFF.

This chain links TRBV29-1 with TRBJ1-2; TRBD1 aligns across 10 bases. This CDR3 spans 12 amino acids. V gave up 4 bases and J gave up 7 bases; unmatched junction bases: 3. Germline lookup yields CDR1 SQVTM and CDR2 ANQGSEA. This CDR3 is CSVGDRGVGYTF. The CDR3 DNA follows: TGCAGCGTTGGGGACAGGGGTGTTGGCTACACCTTC.

This clonotype was picked up many times. The chain joins TRBV14 to TRBJ1-2, with D unresolved. V was pared by 1 base and J by 6 bases, with 6 bases between. The CDR3 has 12 amino acids. The germline V gene has CDR1 SGHDN and CDR2 FVKESK. CDR3 amino acids: CASSQVSNGYTF. Written as DNA, the CDR3 is TGTGCCAGCAGCCAAGTTTCGAATGGCTACACCTTC.

In this sample, this clonotype turned up many times. The V and J genes are TRBV3-1 and TRBJ1-5, with D possibly matching TRBD1 (5 bases). CDR1 is LGHDT, CDR2 YNNKEL, per germline (reference sequence). The CDR3 contains 19 residues. The V and J ends lost 0 bases and 2 bases respectively, with 20 bases between them. CDR3 nucleotide sequence: TGTGCCAGCAGCCAAGAAGGTGTGGGTGGGGGGAGCGGCAATCAGCCCCAGCATTTT. It specifies CASSQEGVGGGSGNQPQHF.

Many counts were recorded for this clonotype. This sequence joins TRBV20-1 and TRBJ1-5; 7 positions agree with TRBD1. CDR1 is DFQATT and CDR2 is SNEGSKA in the germline V gene (reference sequence). J was trimmed by 4 bases and V by 3 bases; bases with no gene match: 3. CDR3 length equals 13 residues. The CDR3 is CSARPTGNQPQHF. In DNA form, the CDR3 reads TGCAGTGCTAGGCCGACAGGGAATCAGCCCCAGCATTTT.

The J gene is TRBJ2-5, the V gene TRBV5-5; possibly TRBD2 for D (6 bases). The germline V gene has CDR1 SGHKS and CDR2 YYEKEE (reference sequence). The CDR3 runs to 14 residues. The V gene lost 6 bases and the J gene lost 5 bases, with 17 bases spanning the gap. The CDR3 spells CASNRRGGVETQYF. CDR3 bases: TGTGCCAGCAACCGGAGGGGCGGGGTGGAGACCCAGTACTTC.

This clonotype has at least ten counts. V is TRBV24-1 and J is TRBJ1-2; D gene uncertain. The CDR3 covers 12 residues. V dropped 4 bases and J dropped 5 bases, with 7 bases sitting between them. Looked up from germline, CDR1 is KGHDR and CDR2 is SFDVKD. CDR3: CATSDGLYGYTF. For the CDR3, the DNA is TGTGCCACCAGTGACGGACTTTATGGCTACACCTTC.

This chain connects TRBV15 to TRBJ1-1; D not certain. The ends were cut back, 2 bases at V and 1 base at J, with 8 bases in the middle. The CDR3 covers 14 residues. In germline, CDR1 is LNHNV, CDR2 YYDKDF (reference sequence). CDR3 residues: CATSRNPGNTEAFF. DNA for the CDR3: TGTGCCACCAGCAGAAATCCGGGGAACACTGAAGCTTTCTTT.

The table lists this clonotype with many counts. V usage is TRBV2 and J usage is TRBJ2-7; a possible D gene is TRBD1 (5 bases). V lost 3 bases, J lost 0 bases, and 9 bases lay in between. Germline V gene lookup returns CDR1 SNHLY and CDR2 FYNNEI. The CDR3 has 14 residues. The CDR3 sequence: CASSEDTSSYEQYF. CDR3 DNA: TGTGCCAGCAGTGAGGACACCTCCTCCTACGAGCAGTACTTC.

This clonotype was seen at least ten times. The J gene is TRBJ2-3, the V gene TRBV7-9; 8 positions agree with TRBD2. The trim removed 2 bases at V and 2 bases at J, leaving 3 bases unmatched. The CDR3 extends over 15 amino acids. The germline CDR1 and CDR2 sequences are SEHNR and FQNEAQ (reference sequence). CDR3 region: CASSLRGGNTDTQYF. The DNA of the CDR3 is TGTGCCAGCAGCTTACGGGGGGGAAACACAGATACGCAGTATTTT.

This clonotype was recorded many times. The chain has TRBV19 and TRBJ2-7, with a possible D match to TRBD1 (6 bases). Germline assignment: CDR1 LNHDA and CDR2 SQIVND (reference sequence). The CDR3 has 13 residues. V was pared by 2 bases and J by 7 bases, with 12 bases between. The CDR3 spells CASSITGFREQYF. CDR3 bases: TGTGCCAGTAGTATAACAGGGTTCCGGGAGCAGTACTTC.

This clonotype was counted ten times or more. The rearrangement uses TRBV7-9 and TRBJ2-2, with D perhaps given as TRBD1 or TRBD2 (5 bases each). Germline V lookup: CDR1 SEHNR, CDR2 FQNEAQ (reference sequence). The CDR3 length is 15 residues. V shed 4 bases and J shed 2 bases, with 11 bases lying between them. CDR3 protein: CASSSRDGNTGELFF. CDR3 coding DNA: TGTGCCAGCAGCTCCCGGGACGGAAACACCGGGGAGCTGTTTTTT.

This clonotype was detected many times. The chain has TRBV2 and TRBJ2-5; 10 nucleotides agree with TRBD2. The CDR3 has 15 amino acids. Trimming took 5 bases from V and 5 from J; bases not matched to a gene: 8. Looked up from germline, CDR1 is SNHLY and CDR2 is FYNNEI. The CDR3 DNA reads TGTGCCAGCAGTAACCAACAAGCGGGAGGGGAGACCCAGTACTTC. Amino acids: CASSNQQAGGETQYF.

This clonotype came up many times. The rearrangement links TRBV7-9 to TRBJ1-6, with 10 bases fitting TRBD1. Germline CDR1 SEHNR, CDR2 FQNEAQ (reference sequence). This CDR3 spans 15 amino acids. Trimming at V came to 5 bases and at J to 9 bases, leaving 7 bases not matched to a gene. CDR3 amino acids: CASSTDRGQRSPLHF. CDR3 coding DNA: TGTGCCAGCAGCACAGACAGGGGGCAACGTTCACCCCTCCACTTT.

Details on this clonotype: A much larger clone sits a single nucleotide away, making a read error possible. V usage is TRBV5-5 and J usage is TRBJ2-5; D possibly uses TRBD1 or TRBD2 (5 bases each). The CDR3 is made up of 13 amino acids. Germline lookup yields CDR1 SGHKS and CDR2 YYEKEE (reference sequence). CDR3 in DNA: TGTGCCAGCAGAGAGGGGACCCAAGAGGCCCAGTACTTC. Its protein is CASREGTQEAQYF.

This clonotype was counted ten times or more. The chain couples TRBV9 to TRBJ1-1; 11 bases align to TRBD1. Germline CDR1 SGDLS, CDR2 YYNGEE. Trimming cost V 0 bases and J 2 bases; bases outside gene matches: 0. This CDR3 is 15 amino acids long. CDR3 coding DNA: TGTGCCAGCAGCGTAGGGACAGGGGGCAACACTGAAGCTTTCTTT. It encodes CASSVGTGGNTEAFF.

For this clonotype: This may come from a read error, since a much larger clone is one base off. Here the CDR3 DNA reads TGTGCCACCAGTGATAGGGCGGGACATGGCTACACCTTC. Its protein product is CATSDRAGHGYTF. The genes are TRBV24-1 and TRBJ1-2, with D perhaps TRBD1 (5 bases). V was pared by 3 bases and J by 6 bases, with 10 bases between. CDR1 and CDR2 (germline): KGHDR, SFDVKD. This CDR3 contains 13 residues.

The chain has TRBV4-1 and TRBJ1-4, with TRBD1 matching over 9 bases. The CDR3 loop spans 15 amino acids. Germline loops: CDR1 MGHRA, CDR2 YSYEKL. V gave up 2 bases and J gave up 7 bases; unmatched junction bases: 5. This CDR3 is CASSQSGQGSEKLFF. The CDR3 DNA reads as TGCGCCAGCAGCCAATCGGGACAGGGCAGTGAAAAACTGTTTTTT.

As concerns this clonotype: Possible read error: a much larger clone is one base away. The gene calls are TRBV29-1 and TRBJ2-2, with 11 bases lining up with TRBD2. Germline CDR1 and CDR2: SQVTM and ANQGSEA. J was trimmed by 7 bases and V by 7 bases; bases with no gene match: 11. The CDR3 length is 15 residues. The CDR3 nucleotides read TGCAGCGGAAGAATTAGCGGGGGGGCTGGCGGGGAGCTGTTTTTT. It yields the protein CSGRISGGAGGELFF.

A note on this clonotype: The junction departs from germline at one end; a sequencing error may be responsible. The chain has TRBV5-1 and TRBJ1-2; 7 bases fit TRBD1. CDR3 length: 14 amino acids. Germline lookup yields CDR1 SGHRS and CDR2 YFSETQ. The DNA of the CDR3 is TGTGCCAGCATCCACCGGGACAGAAACTATGGCTACACCTTC. Protein: CASIHRDRNYGYTF.

This clonotype occurred a few times. The chain joins TRBV7-9 to TRBJ2-5; the D is unclear. The assigned J gene may be wrong: the sequence end matches TRBJ2-1 better. Germline V gene data show CDR1 as SEHNR and CDR2 as FQNEAQ (reference sequence). This CDR3 contains 13 residues. CDR3 sequence (DNA): TGTGCCAGCAGCTCCCAGACGAACGGGGAGCAGTTCTTC. Translating gives CASSSQTNGEQFF.

The chain has TRBV19 and TRBJ2-6; 8 bases fit TRBD2. V lost 3 bases, J lost 1 base, and 8 bases stayed unmatched. CDR1 is LNHDA, CDR2 SQIVND, per germline (reference sequence). There are 18 residues in the CDR3. As DNA, the CDR3 is TGTGCCAGTAGTATCGAACGGGGGGGGTGGTCTGGGGCCAACGTCCTGACTTTC. Its translation: CASSIERGGWSGANVLTF.

The genes are TRBV12-5 and TRBJ1-1; D unresolved. V dropped 5 bases and J dropped 7 bases, with 14 bases sitting between them. CDR3 length equals 13 residues. Per germline, CDR1 LGHNT and CDR2 FRNRAP. The CDR3 sequence is CASGHTGRIEAFF. The CDR3 nucleotides are TGTGCTAGTGGTCATACCGGACGGATTGAAGCTTTCTTT.

Ten or more counts support this clonotype. J is TRBJ1-6 and V is TRBV7-2; 12 nucleotides agree with TRBD1. Trimming took 5 bases from V and 8 from J; bases not matched to a gene: 7. The CDR3 loop spans 16 amino acids. Germline V lookup: CDR1 SGHTA, CDR2 FQGNSA. CDR3 bases: TGTGCCAGCAGCCCCGGGACAGGGGGCGCGTATTCACCCCTCCACTTT. Translating gives CASSPGTGGAYSPLHF.

Note on this clonotype: A much larger clone is a single base away; this may be a read error. This sequence joins TRBV4-1 and TRBJ2-5; possibly TRBD2 for D (5 bases). Germline V gene sequence: CDR1 MGHRA, CDR2 YSYEKL. The CDR3 is 15 residues long. CDR3 bases: TGCGCCAGCAGCCGAACCTTAACTAGTCAAGAGACCCGGTACTTC. It encodes CASSRTLTSQETRYF.

J is TRBJ2-5 and V is TRBV12-3 or TRBV12-4; TRBD1 might be the D (7 bases). The better agreement between TRBJ2-1 and the DNA end casts doubt on the J call. The length of the CDR3 is 15 residues. The DNA of the CDR3 is TGTGCCAGCAGTCCGCACCGTGCAGGGGGGAATGAGCAGTTCTTC. It codes for CASSPHRAGGNEQFF.

This clonotype was seen repeatedly, ten times or more. The chain links TRBV7-6 to TRBJ1-1; D is unresolved. Germline V lookup: CDR1 SGHVS, CDR2 FNYEAQ. Trimming left V 8 bases short and J 0 bases short, with 10 bases between. There are 13 residues in the CDR3. As DNA, the CDR3 is TGTGCCAGCGGAGTAGACCTGAACACTGAAGCTTTCTTT. This gives the protein CASGVDLNTEAFF.

In its sample, this clonotype was seen once. V is TRBV10-2 and J is TRBJ2-3; the D gene is possibly TRBD1 (6 bases). The length of the CDR3 is 13 residues. V lost 7 bases and J lost 6, with 14 bases in between. Germline V lookup: CDR1 WSHSY, CDR2 SAAADI. The CDR3 DNA reads TGCGCCAGCACCCCGTCTAGGGGGGATACGCAGTATTTT. It specifies CASTPSRGDTQYF.

The V call is TRBV12-3 or TRBV12-4, the J call TRBJ1-2; D not resolved. V lost 4 bases and J lost 5, with 20 bases in between. CDR3 size: 16 residues. CDR3 DNA: TGTGCCAGCAGTTCAGGACCCGGCCGCTGGGGTTATGGCTACACCTTC. As protein: CASSSGPGRWGYGYTF.

The J gene is TRBJ2-3, the V gene TRBV5-1; 7 positions match TRBD2. Germline CDR1 SGHRS, CDR2 YFSETQ. The J segment lost 3 bases and the V segment lost 5 bases, leaving 12 bases of the junction unmatched. The CDR3 is made up of 16 amino acids. The CDR3 protein is CASSWHPSGVTDTQYF. CDR3 nucleotide sequence: TGCGCCAGCAGTTGGCACCCCAGCGGGGTTACAGATACGCAGTATTTT.